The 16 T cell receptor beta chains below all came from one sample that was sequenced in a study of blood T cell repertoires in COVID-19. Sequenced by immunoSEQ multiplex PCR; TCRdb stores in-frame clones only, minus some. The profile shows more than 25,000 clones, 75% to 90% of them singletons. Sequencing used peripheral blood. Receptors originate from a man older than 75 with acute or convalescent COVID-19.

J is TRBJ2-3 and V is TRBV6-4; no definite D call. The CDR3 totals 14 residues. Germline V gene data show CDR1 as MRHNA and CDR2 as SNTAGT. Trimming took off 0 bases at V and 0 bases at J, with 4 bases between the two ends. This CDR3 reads CASSDSTSTDTQYF. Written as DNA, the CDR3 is TGTGCCAGCAGTGACTCGACTAGCACAGATACGCAGTATTTT.

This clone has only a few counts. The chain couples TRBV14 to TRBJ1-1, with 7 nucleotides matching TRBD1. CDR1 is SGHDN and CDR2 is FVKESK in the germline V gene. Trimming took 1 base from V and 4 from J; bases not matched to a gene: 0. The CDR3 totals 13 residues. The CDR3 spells CASSQGQGTEAFF. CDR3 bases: TGTGCCAGCAGCCAAGGACAGGGCACTGAAGCTTTCTTT.

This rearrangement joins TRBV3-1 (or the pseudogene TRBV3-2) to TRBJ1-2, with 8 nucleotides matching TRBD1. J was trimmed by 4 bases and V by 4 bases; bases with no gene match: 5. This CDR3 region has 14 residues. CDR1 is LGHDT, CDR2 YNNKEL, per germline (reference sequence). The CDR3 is CASSPGGSGYGYTF. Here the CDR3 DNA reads TGTGCCAGCAGCCCAGGGGGCTCGGGCTATGGCTACACCTTC.

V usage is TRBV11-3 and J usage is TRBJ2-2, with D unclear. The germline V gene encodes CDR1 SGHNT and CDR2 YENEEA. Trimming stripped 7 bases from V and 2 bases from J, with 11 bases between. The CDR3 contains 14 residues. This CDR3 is CASKVAGNTGELFF. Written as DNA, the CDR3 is TGTGCCAGCAAAGTGGCAGGAAACACCGGGGAGCTGTTTTTT.

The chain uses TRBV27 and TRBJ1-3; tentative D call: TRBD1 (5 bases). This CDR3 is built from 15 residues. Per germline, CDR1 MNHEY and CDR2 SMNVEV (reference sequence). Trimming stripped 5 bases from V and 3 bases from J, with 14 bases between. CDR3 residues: CASSPRDRFGNTIYF. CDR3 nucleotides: TGTGCCAGCAGTCCCAGGGATAGATTTGGAAACACCATATATTTT.

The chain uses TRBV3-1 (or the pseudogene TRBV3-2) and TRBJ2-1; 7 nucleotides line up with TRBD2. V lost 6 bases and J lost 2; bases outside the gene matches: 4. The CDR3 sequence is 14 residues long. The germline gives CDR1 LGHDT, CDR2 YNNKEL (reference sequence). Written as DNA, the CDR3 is TGTGCCAGCAGGCGGGGGACTACCTACAATGAGCAGTTCTTC. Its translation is CASRRGTTYNEQFF.

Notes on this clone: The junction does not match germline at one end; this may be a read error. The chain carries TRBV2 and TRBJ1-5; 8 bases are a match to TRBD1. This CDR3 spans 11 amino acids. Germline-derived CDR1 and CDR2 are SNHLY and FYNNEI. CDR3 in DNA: TGTGCCAGCAGAAAAGGGAGACAGGGGAATTTT. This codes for CASRKGRQGNF.

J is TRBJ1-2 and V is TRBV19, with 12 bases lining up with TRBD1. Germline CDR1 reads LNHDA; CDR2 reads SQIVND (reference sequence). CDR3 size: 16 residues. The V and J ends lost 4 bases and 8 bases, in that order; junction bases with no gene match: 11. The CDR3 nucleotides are TGTGCCAGTAGTACCCTGGGACAGGGGGCGGCGGGCGGCTACACCTTC. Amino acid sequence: CASSTLGQGAAGGYTF. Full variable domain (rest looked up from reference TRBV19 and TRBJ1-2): DGGITQSPKYLFRKEGQNVTLSCEQNLNHDAMYWYRQDPGQGLRLIYYSQIVNDFQKGDIAEGYSVSREKKESFPLTVTSAQKNPTAFYLCASSTLGQGAAGGYTFGSGTRLTVV.

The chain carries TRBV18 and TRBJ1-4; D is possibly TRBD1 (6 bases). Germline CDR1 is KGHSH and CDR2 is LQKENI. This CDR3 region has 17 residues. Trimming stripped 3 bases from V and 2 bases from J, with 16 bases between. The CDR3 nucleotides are TGTGCCAGCTCACCCTCGGGGGGCGAAGGGACTAATGAAAAACTGTTTTTT. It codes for CASSPSGGEGTNEKLFF.

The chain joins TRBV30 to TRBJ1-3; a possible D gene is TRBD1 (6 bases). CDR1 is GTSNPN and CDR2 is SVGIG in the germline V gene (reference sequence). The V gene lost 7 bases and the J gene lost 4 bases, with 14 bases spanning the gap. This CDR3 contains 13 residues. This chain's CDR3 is CASDSSGGNTIYF. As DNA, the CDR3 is TGTGCCTCGGACAGCTCTGGGGGAAACACCATATATTTT. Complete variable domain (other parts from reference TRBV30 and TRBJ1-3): SQTIHQWPATLVQPVGSPLSLECTVEGTSNPNLYWYRQAAGRGLQLLFYSVGIGQISSEVPQNLSASRPQDRQFILSSKKLLLSDSGFYLCASDSSGGNTIYFGEGSWLTVV.

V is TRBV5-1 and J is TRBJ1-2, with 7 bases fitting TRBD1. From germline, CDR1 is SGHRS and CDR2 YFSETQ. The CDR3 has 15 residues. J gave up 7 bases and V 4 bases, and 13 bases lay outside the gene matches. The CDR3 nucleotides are TGCGCCAGCAGCGCCGGGGAGACAGGGATTGGTGGCTACACCTTC. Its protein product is CASSAGETGIGGYTF.

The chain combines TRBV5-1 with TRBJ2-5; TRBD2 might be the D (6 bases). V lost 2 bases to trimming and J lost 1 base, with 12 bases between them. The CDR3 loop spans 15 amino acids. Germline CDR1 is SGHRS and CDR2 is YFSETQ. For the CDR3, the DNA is TGCGCCAGCAGCTTTAACTTCGGGGGCCAAGAGACCCAGTACTTC. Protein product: CASSFNFGGQETQYF.

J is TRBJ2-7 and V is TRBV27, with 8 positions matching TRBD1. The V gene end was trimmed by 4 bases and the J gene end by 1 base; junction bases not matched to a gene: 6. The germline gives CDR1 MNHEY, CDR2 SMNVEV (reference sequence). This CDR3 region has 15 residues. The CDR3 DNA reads TGTGCCAGCAGTTGGGGGACAGGCCAATCCTACGAGCAGTACTTC. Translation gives CASSWGTGQSYEQYF.

The CDR3 here is CASSQTSSQETQYF. The CDR3 DNA reads as TGCGCCAGCAGCCAGACTAGCAGCCAAGAGACCCAGTACTTC. The V gene is TRBV5-1, the J gene TRBJ2-5; the match to TRBD2 covers 7 bases. The germline V gene has CDR1 SGHRS and CDR2 YFSETQ. This CDR3 is 14 amino acids long. The junction had 4 bases not matched to a gene; V was cut back by 4 bases and J by 1 base.

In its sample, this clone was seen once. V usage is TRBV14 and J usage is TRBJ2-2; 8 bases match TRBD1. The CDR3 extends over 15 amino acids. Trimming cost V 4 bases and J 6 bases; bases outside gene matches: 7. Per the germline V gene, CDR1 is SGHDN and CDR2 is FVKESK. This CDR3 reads CASSRVAGGSGELFF. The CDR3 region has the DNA TGTGCCAGCAGCCGGGTTGCAGGGGGCTCCGGGGAGCTGTTTTTT. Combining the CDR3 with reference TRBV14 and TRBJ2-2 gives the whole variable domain EAGVTQFPSHSVIEKGQTVTLRCDPISGHDNLYWYRRVMGKEIKFLLHFVKESKQDESGMPNNRFLAERTGGTYSTLKVQPAELEDSGVYFCASSRVAGGSGELFFGEGSRLTVL.

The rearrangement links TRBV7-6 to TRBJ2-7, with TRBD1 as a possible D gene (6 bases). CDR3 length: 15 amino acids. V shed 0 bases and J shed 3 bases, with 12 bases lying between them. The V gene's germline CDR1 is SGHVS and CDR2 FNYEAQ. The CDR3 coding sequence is TGTGCCAGCAGCTTAGCGGTAGGACAGTACTACGAGCAGTACTTC. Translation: CASSLAVGQYYEQYF.